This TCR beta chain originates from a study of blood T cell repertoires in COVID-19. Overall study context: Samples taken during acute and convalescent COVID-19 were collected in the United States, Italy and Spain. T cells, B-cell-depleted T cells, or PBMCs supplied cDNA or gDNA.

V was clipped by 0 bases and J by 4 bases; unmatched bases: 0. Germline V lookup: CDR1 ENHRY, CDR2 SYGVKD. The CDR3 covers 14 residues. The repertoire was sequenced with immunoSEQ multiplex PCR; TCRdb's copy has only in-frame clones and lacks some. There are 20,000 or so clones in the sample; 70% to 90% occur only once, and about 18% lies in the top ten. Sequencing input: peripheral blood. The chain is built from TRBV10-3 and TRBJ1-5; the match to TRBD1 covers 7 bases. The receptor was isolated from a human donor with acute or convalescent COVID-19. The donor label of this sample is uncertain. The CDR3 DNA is TGTGCCATCAGTGAGTCGACAGGGAATCAGCCCCAGCATTTT. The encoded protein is CAISESTGNQPQHF.